The 29 T cell receptor beta chains in this list originate from one sample, sequenced in a study of T cells in Graves' hyperthyroidism and ophthalmopathy. Authors of the study amplified TCR beta CDR3 regions from RNA transcripts. HTBI primers were used for first-round RT-PCR of the TCR CDR3. TCRdb recomputed calls from the multiplex PCR reads with MiXCR, one row per CDR3 protein. The table records about 260,000 distinct CDR3 sequences, less than 30% of them present only once. The sequenced sample was blood. These receptor sequences come from a man aged 40-55 years with Graves' hyperthyroidism that later progressed to Graves' ophthalmopathy.

This clonotype was found many times. J is TRBJ2-7 and V is TRBV9, with TRBD1 matching over 7 bases. CDR3 length: 12 residues. Germline V CDR1 and CDR2: SGDLS, YYNGEE. The V and J ends lost 1 base and 6 bases, in that order; junction bases with no gene match: 1. The CDR3 spells CASSVTGAEQYF. The CDR3, as DNA: TGTGCCAGCAGCGTAACAGGGGCCGAGCAGTACTTC.

This clonotype was observed many times. The chain combines TRBV18 with TRBJ1-1; D is undetermined. CDR1 and CDR2 from the germline V gene are KGHSH and LQKENI. The CDR3 has 15 amino acids. With 3 bases removed from V and 0 bases from J, the gap between germline ends came to 11 bases. CDR3 in amino acids: CASSPRGGMNTEAFF. DNA of the CDR3: TGTGCCAGCTCACCCCGGGGTGGAATGAACACTGAAGCTTTCTTT.

The chain has TRBV18 and TRBJ2-2; tentative D call: TRBD2 (6 bases). CDR3 size: 15 residues. In germline, CDR1 is KGHSH, CDR2 LQKENI. Trimming took 3 bases from V and 5 from J, leaving 13 bases between them. CDR3 loop: CASSPLRGGTGELFF. Written as DNA, the CDR3 is TGTGCCAGCTCACCTCTGCGGGGAGGAACCGGGGAGCTGTTTTTT.

At least ten counts were recorded for this clonotype. The rearrangement joins TRBV20-1 to TRBJ1-2; TRBD1 aligns across 8 bases. The junction had 22 bases not matched to a gene; V was cut back by 3 bases and J by 7 bases. This CDR3 spans 18 amino acids. Germline V lookup: CDR1 DFQATT, CDR2 SNEGSKA (reference sequence). CDR3 nucleotides: TGCAGTGCTAGCAAGGGGGGCACGCAGGGGGCCCTAGTGTTTGGCTACACCTTC. Translation: CSASKGGTQGALVFGYTF.

This clonotype was recorded many times. The chain is built from TRBV12-3 or TRBV12-4 and TRBJ2-7; D is unresolved. The CDR3 contains 14 residues. The V end lost 2 bases, the J end lost 4 bases, and 12 bases lay between the germline ends. CDR3 in DNA: TGTGCCAGCAGTTTAAGTCCGAAGGGTTACGAGCAGTACTTC. This codes for CASSLSPKGYEQYF.

This clonotype has a count of ten or more. CDR3 protein: CASSLFDRGSGNTIYF. DNA of the CDR3: TGTGCCAGCAGTTTATTCGACAGGGGCTCTGGAAACACCATATATTTT. This rearrangement joins TRBV28 to TRBJ1-3, with 8 bases matching TRBD1. V lost 1 base, J lost 0 bases, and 2 bases stayed unmatched. Looked up from germline, CDR1 is MDHEN and CDR2 is SYDVKM. The CDR3 is 16 residues long.

This clonotype was detected many times. V gene TRBV7-3 combines with J gene TRBJ2-6, with 7 bases identical to TRBD1. V lost 4 bases, J lost 4 bases, and 10 bases stayed unmatched. Germline values: CDR1 SGHTA, CDR2 FQGTGA. This CDR3 spans 17 amino acids. The CDR3 DNA reads as TGTGCCAGCAGCTCGTCACAGGGGTTGTCCGGGGCCAACGTCCTGACTTTC. Protein sequence: CASSSSQGLSGANVLTF.

This clonotype was counted a few times. This rearrangement joins TRBV7-2 to TRBJ2-5, with 7 bases fitting TRBD1. The V gene end was trimmed by 5 bases and the J gene end by 2 bases; junction bases not matched to a gene: 8. CDR3 length equals 15 residues. Germline CDR1 is SGHTA and CDR2 is FQGNSA. The CDR3 coding sequence is TGTGCCAGCAGCCACCAACAGGGGTTACAAGAGACCCAGTACTTC. Translation: CASSHQQGLQETQYF.

The genes are TRBV11-2 and TRBJ2-5, with D possibly being TRBD2 (6 bases). Germline CDR1 is SGHAT and CDR2 is FQNNGV. The CDR3 contains 13 residues. The ends were cut back, 6 bases at V and 0 bases at J, with 8 bases in the middle. CDR3 in DNA: TGTGCCAGCAGTCGGGGGTACCAAGAGACCCAGTACTTC. Encoded protein: CASSRGYQETQYF.

About this clonotype: In this CDR3 the conserved last residue, phenylalanine or tryptophan, is missing, so a read error is likely. It is unclear where the CDR3 begins or ends on the DNA, so no DNA is shown, and the CDR3 is as TCRdb lists it. The gene calls are TRBV2 and TRBJ1-2; the table's D call, TRBD1, has no DNA check behind it. The CDR3 totals 12 residues, both ends included. Germline V gene sequence: CDR1 SNHLY, CDR2 FYNNEI. The CDR3 protein is CASSEVGGQPGV.

This chain joins TRBV6-2 or TRBV6-3 and TRBJ2-6; D is unresolved. V shed 5 bases and J shed 0 bases, with 11 bases lying between them. The CDR3 loop spans 16 amino acids. The V gene's germline CDR1 is MNHEY and CDR2 SVGEGT. CDR3 region: CASSRAVNSGANVLTF. The DNA for the CDR3 is TGTGCCAGCAGTCGGGCGGTAAACTCTGGGGCCAACGTCCTGACTTTC.

The chain is built from TRBV12-3 or TRBV12-4 and TRBJ1-1; no clear D. V dropped 5 bases and J dropped 1 base, with 8 bases sitting between them. CDR3 length: 13 amino acids. The CDR3 coding sequence is TGTGCCAGCAGTATTTCCGGGAACACTGAAGCTTTCTTT. It specifies CASSISGNTEAFF.

The chain recombines TRBV11-2 with TRBJ2-5, with D perhaps TRBD2 (6 bases). Germline CDR1 is SGHAT and CDR2 is FQNNGV. Trimming took 1 base from V and 5 from J, leaving 14 bases between them. This CDR3 has 15 amino acids. The CDR3 nucleotides are TGTGCCAGCAGCTTAGCGGTCGCTAGCGCGGAGACCCAGTACTTC. It translates to CASSLAVASAETQYF.

This clonotype occurred many times. This chain links TRBV29-1 with TRBJ2-5, with D perhaps matching TRBD1 (6 bases). CDR3 size: 12 residues. V was pared by 6 bases and J by 7 bases, with 15 bases between. The germline gives CDR1 SQVTM, CDR2 ANQGSEA. The CDR3 reads CSVRNRDGTQYF. CDR3 sequence (DNA): TGCAGCGTGCGTAACAGGGATGGGACCCAGTACTTC.

This clonotype was detected many times. The chain couples TRBV18 to TRBJ2-2; 10 bases agree with TRBD2. This CDR3 contains 17 residues. Trimming cost V 4 bases and J 1 base; bases outside gene matches: 6. Germline V lookup: CDR1 KGHSH, CDR2 LQKENI. CDR3 sequence (DNA): TGTGCCAGCTCACGACCGACTAGCGGGTTGAACACCGGGGAGCTGTTTTTT. It translates to CASSRPTSGLNTGELFF.

Ten or more counts support this clonotype. The CDR3: CASSLQGASAKNIQYF. In DNA form, the CDR3 reads TGTGCCAGCAGCTTACAGGGGGCGTCGGCCAAAAACATTCAGTACTTC. The J gene is TRBJ2-4, the V gene TRBV11-1, with 8 bases aligning to TRBD1. CDR1 is SGHAT, CDR2 FQDESV, per germline (reference sequence). The CDR3 is 16 residues long. After removal of 2 bases from V and 1 base from J, the junction contained 4 bases not matched to a gene.

V is TRBV7-2 and J is TRBJ1-2; TRBD1 is a possible D gene (6 bases). Per germline, CDR1 SGHTA and CDR2 FQGNSA. The CDR3 has 14 residues. Trimming removed 5 bases at V and 3 bases at J, with 13 bases between. For the CDR3, the DNA is TGTGCCAGCAGCCCCCGGGCAGGGGACTATGGCTACACCTTC. Protein product: CASSPRAGDYGYTF.

In DNA, the CDR3 is TGTGCCAGCAGTCGGACCCTGAACACCGGGGAGCTGTTTTTT. It is translated as CASSRTLNTGELFF. V gene TRBV11-2 combines with J gene TRBJ2-2; D is unclear. This CDR3 spans 14 amino acids. Trimming removed 6 bases from V and 1 base from J, with 9 bases in between. CDR1 and CDR2 (germline): SGHAT, FQNNGV.

At least ten counts were recorded for this clonotype. This chain links TRBV6-5 with TRBJ2-7; D not certain. The CDR3 has 12 amino acids. Trimming took 7 bases from V and 5 from J, leaving 12 bases between them. CDR1 is MNHEY and CDR2 is SVGAGI in the germline V gene. CDR3 DNA: TGTGCCAGCACCAAGGCTCAGGACGAGCAGTACTTC. This encodes CASTKAQDEQYF.

This clonotype has a count of ten or more. The rearrangement joins TRBV20-1 to TRBJ2-7; D remains ambiguous. There are 11 residues in the CDR3. The V gene lost 0 bases and the J gene lost 5 bases, with 5 bases spanning the gap. Looked up from germline, CDR1 is DFQATT and CDR2 is SNEGSKA (reference sequence). CDR3 nucleotides: TGCAGTGCTAGAGAGGTCCACGAGCAGTACTTC. It encodes CSAREVHEQYF.

The table lists this clonotype with a few counts. A much larger clone sits a single nucleotide away, making a read error possible. The chain links TRBV30 to TRBJ2-1; 7 bases are shared with TRBD1. Looked up from germline, CDR1 is GTSNPN and CDR2 is SVGIG (reference sequence). The trim removed 1 base at V and 3 bases at J, leaving 9 bases unmatched. This CDR3 has 16 amino acids. The CDR3 sequence: CAWSASPTGNYNEQFF. The CDR3 bases are TGTGCCTGGAGTGCATCCCCGACAGGGAACTACAATGAGCAGTTCTTC.

This clonotype was found many times. CDR3 amino acids: CSATWAGNTEAFF. The CDR3 DNA is TGCAGTGCCACCTGGGCGGGGAACACTGAAGCTTTCTTT. The rearrangement uses TRBV20-1 and TRBJ1-1; the D is unclear. The germline V and J ends were trimmed by 6 bases and 1 base, with 12 bases remaining between them. The CDR3 is 13 amino acids. Germline V gene lookup returns CDR1 DFQATT and CDR2 SNEGSKA (reference sequence).

J is TRBJ2-5 and V is TRBV2, with 7 nucleotides matching TRBD2. Germline CDR1 reads SNHLY; CDR2 reads FYNNEI. There are 15 residues in the CDR3. Trimming at V came to 2 bases and at J to 5 bases, leaving 8 bases not matched to a gene. CDR3 in DNA: TGTGCCAGCAGTGAACTCCGCACTAGCGCGGAGACCCAGTACTTC. This translates into CASSELRTSAETQYF.

This clonotype was counted many times. This chain connects TRBV7-9 to TRBJ1-2; 9 nucleotides agree with TRBD1. CDR3 length: 14 residues. Germline CDR1 SEHNR, CDR2 FQNEAQ (reference sequence). V lost 5 bases to trimming and J lost 3 bases; unmatched junction nucleotides: 4. The CDR3 nucleotides read TGTGCCAGCAGCACGGGACAGGGAGACTATGGCTACACCTTC. Amino acids: CASSTGQGDYGYTF. Based on the CDR3 plus reference TRBV7-9 and TRBJ1-2, the full variable domain is DTGVSQNPRHKITKRGQNVTFRCDPISEHNRLYWYRQTLGQGPEFLTYFQNEAQLEKSRLLSDRFSAERPKGSFSTLEIQRTEQGDSAMYLCASSTGQGDYGYTFGSGTRLTVV.

In its sample, this clonotype was seen many times. J is TRBJ2-3 and V is TRBV7-9; unclear D gene. The CDR3 consists of 12 residues. V lost 5 bases and J 0 bases, leaving 3 bases between the germline ends. Germline values: CDR1 SEHNR, CDR2 FQNEAQ (reference sequence). The CDR3 spells CASSTSTDTQYF. In nucleotides, the CDR3 is TGTGCCAGCAGCACTAGCACAGATACGCAGTATTTT.

This clonotype was seen repeatedly, ten times or more. The rearrangement links TRBV6-5 to TRBJ1-2, with 7 positions matching TRBD1. CDR1 is MNHEY and CDR2 is SVGAGI in the germline V gene. V was pared by 7 bases and J by 0 bases, with 5 bases of the junction left unmatched. The CDR3 consists of 14 residues. Here the CDR3 reads CASTGTATNYGYTF. DNA for the CDR3: TGTGCCAGCACCGGGACAGCGACTAACTATGGCTACACCTTC.

This clonotype was observed many times. The J gene is TRBJ2-7, the V gene TRBV11-2, with 11 bases identical to TRBD2. V lost 3 bases and J lost 3; bases outside the gene matches: 10. The germline V gene has CDR1 SGHAT and CDR2 FQNNGV. The CDR3 is 17 residues long. As DNA, the CDR3 is TGTGCCAGCAGCTTTGAATTCACGGGACTAGCGGACTACGAGCAGTACTTC. Protein product: CASSFEFTGLADYEQYF.

The genes are TRBV19 and TRBJ1-5; D unclear. With 7 bases removed from V and 5 bases from J, the gap between germline ends came to 9 bases. Germline lookup yields CDR1 LNHDA and CDR2 SQIVND (reference sequence). This CDR3 has 12 amino acids. The CDR3 sequence: CASNWVDQPQHF. DNA of the CDR3: TGTGCCAGTAATTGGGTAGATCAGCCCCAGCATTTT.

This clonotype was recorded many times. The CDR3 here is CASSLLGVGTEAFF. The CDR3 region has the DNA TGTGCCAGCAGTTTGTTAGGGGTAGGGACTGAAGCTTTCTTT. The chain employs TRBV12-3 or TRBV12-4 and TRBJ1-1; D may be TRBD1 (5 bases). Trimming pared 3 bases from V and 5 bases from J, leaving 13 bases between. The CDR3 totals 14 residues.